This TCR beta chain was observed in a study of blood T cell repertoires in COVID-19. Data came from immunoSEQ multiplex PCR; TCRdb stores just in-frame clones and leaves some out. Of 250,000 to 400,000 clones in the sample, roughly nine tenths are singletons; the top ten hold less than 3.5%. The specimen sequenced was peripheral blood. This receptor was taken from a young woman with COVID-19, enrolled during active disease.

The CDR3 loop is CASSFGPGFGSEQFF. CDR3 nucleotide sequence: TGTGCCAGCAGTTTTGGGCCGGGGTTCGGGAGTGAGCAGTTCTTC. The chain links TRBV27 to TRBJ2-1; maybe TRBD2 (6 bases). This CDR3 contains 15 residues. The germline V gene encodes CDR1 MNHEY and CDR2 SMNVEV (reference sequence). V lost 3 bases, J lost 9 bases, and 18 bases lay in between.